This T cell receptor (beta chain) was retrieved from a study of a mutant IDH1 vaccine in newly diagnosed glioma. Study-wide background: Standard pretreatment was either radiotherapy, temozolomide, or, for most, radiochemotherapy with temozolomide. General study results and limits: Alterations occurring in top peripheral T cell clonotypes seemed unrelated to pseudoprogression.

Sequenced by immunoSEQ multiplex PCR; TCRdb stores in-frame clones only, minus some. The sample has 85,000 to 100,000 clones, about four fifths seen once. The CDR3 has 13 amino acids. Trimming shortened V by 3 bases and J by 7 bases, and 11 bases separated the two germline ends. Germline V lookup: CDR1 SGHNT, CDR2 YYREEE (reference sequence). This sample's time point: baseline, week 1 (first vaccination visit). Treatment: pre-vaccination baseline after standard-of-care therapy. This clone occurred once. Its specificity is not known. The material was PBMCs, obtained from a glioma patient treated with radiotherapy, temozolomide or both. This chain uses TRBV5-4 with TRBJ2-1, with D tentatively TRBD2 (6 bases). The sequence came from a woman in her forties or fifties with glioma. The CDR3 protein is CASSSGGNNEQFF. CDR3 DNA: TGTGCCAGCAGCTCCGGGGGAAATAATGAGCAGTTCTTC. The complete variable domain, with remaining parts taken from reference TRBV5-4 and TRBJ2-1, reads ETGVTQSPTHLIKTRGQQVTLRCSSQSGHNTVSWYQQALGQGPQFIFQYYREEENGRGNFPPRFSGLQFPNYSSELNVNALELDDSALYLCASSSGGNNEQFFGPGTRLTVL.